This passage covers 2 T cell receptor beta chains from one sample sequenced in a study of OX40 agonist ivuxolimab in advanced cancers. The repertoire was sequenced with immunoSEQ multiplex PCR; TCRdb's copy has only in-frame clones and lacks some. The sample includes 92,000 or so clones, around 80% of them seen just once. The source was CD4+ or CD8+ T cells sorted from blood, collected in a trial of the OX40 agonist ivuxolimab. All receptors come from an adult with an advanced solid tumor such as melanoma, head and neck, liver or kidney cancer.

This rearrangement joins TRBV18 to TRBJ2-5; 8 bases are shared with TRBD1. Unmatched junction bases numbered 6, after V lost 3 bases and J lost 3 bases. CDR1 is KGHSH, CDR2 LQKENI, per germline. The CDR3 is made up of 15 amino acids. The CDR3, as DNA: TGTGCCAGCTCACCGCCCCTGGACAGGGAAGAGACCCAGTACTTC. It specifies CASSPPLDREETQYF.

The chain couples TRBV19 to TRBJ1-5; tentatively, D is TRBD1 (6 bases). The V gene's germline CDR1 is LNHDA and CDR2 SQIVND (reference sequence). V shed 8 bases and J shed 3 bases, with 17 bases lying between them. This CDR3 is 15 amino acids long. The CDR3 coding sequence is TGTGCCAGTGCCCCTTCTCAGGGGTTCAATCAGCCCCAGCATTTT. This sequence encodes CASAPSQGFNQPQHF.